A single sample is the source of the 23 T cell receptor beta chains below, sequenced in a study of blood T cell repertoires in COVID-19. Method: immunoSEQ multiplex PCR; TCRdb's copy keeps in-frame clones and lacks some. The table includes 100,000 to 120,000 clones, 88% detected once. Sequenced material: peripheral blood. These receptors all stem from a woman in her 50s with acute or convalescent COVID-19.

This CDR3 reads CASSFDSHYGYTF. CDR3 nucleotides: TGCGCCAGCAGCTTCGACAGTCACTATGGCTACACCTTC. The J gene is TRBJ1-2, the V gene TRBV5-1, with D maybe TRBD1 (5 bases). In germline, CDR1 is SGHRS, CDR2 YFSETQ. V lost 2 bases and J lost 3, with 8 bases in between. The CDR3 contains 13 residues. Full variable domain (rest looked up from reference TRBV5-1 and TRBJ1-2): KAGVTQTPRYLIKTRGQQVTLSCSPISGHRSVSWYQQTPGQGLQFLFEYFSETQRNKGNFPGRFSGRQFSNSRSEMNVSTLELGDSALYLCASSFDSHYGYTFGSGTRLTVV.

V gene TRBV19 combines with J gene TRBJ2-2; D remains unclear. Deletions cut 4 bases from V and 7 bases from J, with 7 bases between. The germline gives CDR1 LNHDA, CDR2 SQIVND (reference sequence). This CDR3 contains 12 residues. This chain's CDR3 is CASSNFGGELFF. Here the CDR3 DNA reads TGTGCCAGTAGTAATTTCGGCGGGGAGCTGTTTTTT.

This sequence joins TRBV5-5 and TRBJ2-1; 10 bases fit TRBD1. In germline, CDR1 is SGHKS, CDR2 YYEKEE (reference sequence). The CDR3 loop spans 15 amino acids. The V and J ends lost 3 bases and 7 bases, in that order; junction bases with no gene match: 7. CDR3 in DNA: TGTGCCAGCAGCTCGCCCGGGACAGGGGTGAATGAGCAGTTCTTC. Its translation is CASSSPGTGVNEQFF.

This clone appeared a single time. The rearrangement uses TRBV6-2 or TRBV6-3 and TRBJ1-4; 8 nucleotides agree with TRBD1. Germline V gene lookup returns CDR1 MNHEY and CDR2 SVGEGT. V gave up 6 bases and J gave up 8 bases; unmatched junction bases: 5. The CDR3 covers 13 residues. The CDR3 loop is CASSRQGSEKLFF. For the CDR3, the DNA is TGTGCCAGCAGCAGACAGGGGAGCGAAAAACTGTTTTTT.

V gene TRBV7-7 combines with J gene TRBJ2-1; 13 bases are shared with TRBD2. The CDR3 is made up of 17 amino acids. V lost 4 bases and J lost 9; bases outside the gene matches: 12. CDR1 and CDR2 from the germline V gene are SSHAT and FNYEAQ (reference sequence). CDR3 protein: CASSSGLAGASYAEQFF. Here the CDR3 DNA reads TGTGCCAGCAGCTCCGGACTAGCGGGAGCCTCCTATGCTGAGCAGTTCTTC.

The chain links TRBV6-5 to TRBJ2-7; 11 nucleotides match TRBD2. The CDR3 contains 14 residues. Per the germline V gene, CDR1 is MNHEY and CDR2 is SVGAGI. V gave up 6 bases and J gave up 3 bases; unmatched junction bases: 4. CDR3 sequence: CASSSTSGSYEQYF. The CDR3 DNA follows: TGTGCCAGCAGCTCCACTAGCGGGAGCTACGAGCAGTACTTC.

The V call is TRBV28, the J call TRBJ1-2; 10 positions agree with TRBD1. This CDR3 spans 14 amino acids. Trimming at V came to 4 bases and at J to 7 bases, leaving 6 bases not matched to a gene. CDR1 is MDHEN, CDR2 SYDVKM, per germline. CDR3 nucleotides: TGTGCCAGCAGTTCGTCGACAGGGGGCTCTGGCTACACCTTC. As protein: CASSSSTGGSGYTF.

This clone was seen once. The gene calls are TRBV27 and TRBJ2-3; 7 bases fit TRBD2. Germline-derived CDR1 and CDR2 are MNHEY and SMNVEV (reference sequence). V shed 5 bases and J 4 bases; nucleotides not matched to a gene: 12. The CDR3 is 16 amino acids. The CDR3 protein is CASSPRAGVGADTQYF. The CDR3 coding sequence is TGTGCCAGCAGTCCCCGGGCGGGAGTGGGCGCAGATACGCAGTATTTT.

The V gene is TRBV12-3 or TRBV12-4, the J gene TRBJ2-5; 7 bases are shared with TRBD1. The CDR3 sequence is 13 residues long. With 7 bases clipped from V and 5 bases from J, the junction kept 7 bases outside the gene matches. Here the CDR3 reads CASNRQGQETQYF. CDR3 in DNA: TGTGCCAGCAACCGACAGGGACAGGAGACCCAGTACTTC.

The table lists this clone with a few counts. The chain is built from TRBV5-1 and TRBJ2-7; D remains unclear. Between the trimmed V and J ends, which lost 0 bases and 0 bases, there was a span of 13 bases. CDR1 and CDR2 (germline): SGHRS, YFSETQ. The CDR3 has 16 residues. CDR3 nucleotides: TGCGCCAGCAGCTTGGCCTTACAGACACGCTCCTACGAGCAGTACTTC. Encoded protein: CASSLALQTRSYEQYF.

The chain combines TRBV6-5 with TRBJ2-6, with D possibly matching TRBD1 (6 bases). The CDR3 has 15 residues. Germline-derived CDR1 and CDR2 are MNHEY and SVGAGI. The V end lost 9 bases, the J end lost 1 base, and 13 bases lay between the germline ends. This CDR3 is CASTGIDSGANVLTF. Written as DNA, the CDR3 is TGTGCCAGTACAGGGATTGATTCTGGGGCCAACGTCCTGACTTTC.

The rearrangement uses TRBV6-5 and TRBJ1-4; 7 bases line up with TRBD1. V was pared by 6 bases and J by 3 bases, with 7 bases of the junction left unmatched. This CDR3 is 15 amino acids long. Germline CDR1 reads MNHEY; CDR2 reads SVGAGI. The CDR3 region has the DNA TGTGCCAGCAGAGGAGGGGGACAGTCTAATGAAAAACTGTTTTTT. Protein product: CASRGGGQSNEKLFF.

The rearrangement links TRBV6-5 to TRBJ2-1; TRBD1 agrees at 9 bases. Trimming took 7 bases from V and 3 from J; bases not matched to a gene: 7. Per germline, CDR1 MNHEY and CDR2 SVGAGI. The CDR3 runs to 15 residues. The CDR3 spells CASTTGTGSYNEQFF. In DNA, the CDR3 is TGTGCCAGCACTACGGGGACAGGGAGCTACAATGAGCAGTTCTTC.

This chain links TRBV19 with TRBJ1-6; TRBD1 might be the D (6 bases). V was trimmed by 6 bases and J by 0 bases, leaving 9 bases between them. This CDR3 comprises 15 residues. Germline loops: CDR1 LNHDA, CDR2 SQIVND (reference sequence). The CDR3 DNA sequence: TGTGCCAGTAGAACAGGGCTCTCCTATAATTCACCCCTCCACTTT. Translated, it gives CASRTGLSYNSPLHF.

CDR3 bases: TGTGCCAGCAGCTTAGTAGCGGATTCCTATGGCTACACCTTC. The encoded protein is CASSLVADSYGYTF. The chain recombines TRBV7-2 with TRBJ1-2; D call uncertain. CDR1 SGHTA and CDR2 FQGNSA come from the germline V gene. The CDR3 runs 14 residues. The V and J ends lost 1 base and 4 bases respectively, with 10 bases between them. Looking up the rest from reference TRBV7-2 and TRBJ1-2 gives the full variable domain: GAGVSQSPSNKVTEKGKDVELRCDPISGHTALYWYRQSLGQGLEFLIYFQGNSAPDKSGLPSDRFSAERTGGSVSTLTIQRTQQEDSAVYLCASSLVADSYGYTFGSGTRLTVV.

The gene calls are TRBV6-1 and TRBJ2-2, with D unresolved. Germline CDR1 MNHNS, CDR2 SASEGT. This CDR3 region has 15 residues. The germline V and J ends were trimmed by 0 bases and 6 bases, with 11 bases remaining between them. The CDR3 sequence is CASSEAPGISGELFF. CDR3 bases: TGTGCCAGCAGTGAAGCTCCGGGTATCTCCGGGGAGCTGTTTTTT.

The J gene is TRBJ2-3, the V gene TRBV9, with a possible D match to TRBD2 (6 bases). Per the germline V gene, CDR1 is SGDLS and CDR2 is YYNGEE. Trimming pared 5 bases from V and 5 bases from J, leaving 15 bases between. This CDR3 has 14 residues. CDR3 bases: TGTGCCAGCAGGGCCCCCGGGGGAGAAGATACGCAGTATTTT. It codes for CASRAPGGEDTQYF.

The V and J genes are TRBV25-1 and TRBJ2-3; unclear D gene. CDR3 length equals 13 residues. Per germline, CDR1 MGHDK and CDR2 SYGVNS. Trimming removed 3 bases at V and 2 bases at J, with 6 bases between. Here the CDR3 DNA reads TGTGCCAGCAGTGATTACTACACAGATACGCAGTATTTT. Translated, it gives CASSDYYTDTQYF.

Written as DNA, the CDR3 is TGTGCCAGCAGCCAACCGGGACAGCTTACGAAGGAGCAGTACTTC. It codes for CASSQPGQLTKEQYF. This chain connects TRBV6-5 to TRBJ2-7; 7 bases agree with TRBD1. V was pared by 6 bases and J by 7 bases, with 15 bases of the junction left unmatched. The CDR3 consists of 15 residues. The germline CDR1 and CDR2 sequences are MNHEY and SVGAGI.

The chain combines TRBV24-1 with TRBJ1-1; tentative D call: TRBD1 (5 bases). The V end was cut by 5 bases, the J end by 5 bases, with 8 bases between. This CDR3 region has 12 residues. Germline V gene data show CDR1 as KGHDR and CDR2 as SFDVKD. The CDR3 region has the DNA TGTGCCACCAGTGGGGCAGGGACTGAAGCTTTCTTT. Translated: CATSGAGTEAFF.

The chain carries TRBV5-6 and TRBJ2-4, with TRBD1 identical over 7 bases. CDR1 is SGHDT and CDR2 is YYEEEE in the germline V gene. The CDR3 has 15 amino acids. V lost 3 bases and J lost 0; bases outside the gene matches: 3. The CDR3 region has the DNA TGTGCCAGCAGCTCGACAGGGACAGCCAAAAACATTCAGTACTTC. Protein sequence: CASSSTGTAKNIQYF.

In its sample, this clone was seen a few times. V usage is TRBV12-3 or TRBV12-4 and J usage is TRBJ1-5, with D possibly being TRBD1 (5 bases). CDR3 length: 13 amino acids. The V end was cut by 4 bases, the J end by 5 bases, with 9 bases between. Written as DNA, the CDR3 is TGTGCCAGCAGTTCGATGGGGCATCAGCCCCAGCATTTT. Protein product: CASSSMGHQPQHF.

V usage is TRBV19 and J usage is TRBJ2-3; no clear D. Germline CDR1 and CDR2: LNHDA and SQIVND (reference sequence). The V gene lost 4 bases and the J gene lost 0 bases, with 11 bases spanning the gap. This CDR3 region has 15 residues. The CDR3 DNA reads TGTGCCAGTAGTAGGTCGAGCGCGAGCACAGATACGCAGTATTTT. Translated: CASSRSSASTDTQYF.